This T cell receptor (beta chain) was captured in a study of blood T cell repertoires in COVID-19. V was shortened by 5 bases and J by 2 bases, with 24 bases between the two germline ends. This CDR3 region has 18 residues. The germline gives CDR1 MNHNY, CDR2 SVGAGI (reference sequence). Clones were sequenced by immunoSEQ multiplex PCR, and TCRdb holds only the in-frame ones, with some missing. This repertoire shows some 310,000 clones, roughly 91% found once; its top ten account for 1%. Sequenced sample: peripheral blood. The chain has TRBV6-6 and TRBJ1-2; a weak D match, TRBD1 (6 bases). The sequence derives from a man aged 50 or older with active or convalescent COVID-19. This chain's CDR3 is CASSHQNPLRDNNYGYTF. The DNA of the CDR3 is TGTGCCAGCAGTCACCAAAACCCTTTACGGGACAACAACTATGGCTACACCTTC.